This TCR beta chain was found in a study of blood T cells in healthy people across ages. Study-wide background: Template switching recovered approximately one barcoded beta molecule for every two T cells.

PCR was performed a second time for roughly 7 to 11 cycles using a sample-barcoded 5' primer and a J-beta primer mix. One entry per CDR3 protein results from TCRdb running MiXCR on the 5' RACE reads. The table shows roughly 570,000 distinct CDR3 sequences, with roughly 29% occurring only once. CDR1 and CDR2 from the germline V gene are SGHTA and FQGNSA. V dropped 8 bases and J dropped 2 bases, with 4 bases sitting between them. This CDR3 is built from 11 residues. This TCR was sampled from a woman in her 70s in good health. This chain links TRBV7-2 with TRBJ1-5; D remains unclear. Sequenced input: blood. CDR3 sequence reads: CASGGNQPQHF. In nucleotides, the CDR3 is TGTGCCAGCGGAGGCAATCAGCCCCAGCATTTT.